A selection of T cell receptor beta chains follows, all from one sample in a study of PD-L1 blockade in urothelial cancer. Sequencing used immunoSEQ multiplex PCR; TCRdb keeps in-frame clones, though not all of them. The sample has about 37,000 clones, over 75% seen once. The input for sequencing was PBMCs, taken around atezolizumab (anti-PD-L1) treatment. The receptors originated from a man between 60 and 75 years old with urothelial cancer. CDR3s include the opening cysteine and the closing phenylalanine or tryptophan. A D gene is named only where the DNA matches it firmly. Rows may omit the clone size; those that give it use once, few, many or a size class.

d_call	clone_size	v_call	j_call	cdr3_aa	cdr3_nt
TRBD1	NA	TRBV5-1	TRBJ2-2	CASSLSGQRVTGELFF	TGCGCCAGCAGCTTGTCGGGACAGAGGGTGACCGGGGAGCTGTTTTTT
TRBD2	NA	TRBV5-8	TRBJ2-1	CASGKTSDVYNEQFF	TGTGCCAGCGGTAAGACTAGCGATGTATACAATGAGCAGTTCTTC
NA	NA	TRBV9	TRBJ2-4	CASSAGSKNIQYF	TGTGCCAGCAGCGCAGGGTCCAAAAACATTCAGTACTTC
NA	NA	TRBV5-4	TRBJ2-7	CASSLGRGSYEQYF	TGTGCCAGCAGCTTAGGGCGGGGCTCCTACGAGCAGTACTTC
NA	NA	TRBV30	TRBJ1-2	CAAPGTENYGYTF	TGTGCCGCACCAGGTACCGAAAACTATGGCTACACCTTC
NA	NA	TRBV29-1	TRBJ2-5	CSGQQGLETQYF	TGCAGCGGCCAACAGGGTTTGGAGACCCAGTACTTC
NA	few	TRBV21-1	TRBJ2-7	CASSKARASGSSRSYEQYF	TGTGCCAGCAGCAAAGCGCGGGCTAGCGGGAGCTCCCGCTCCTACGAGCAGTACTTC
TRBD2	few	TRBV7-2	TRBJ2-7	CASAPTSGTYEQYF	TGTGCCAGCGCCCCAACTAGCGGAACCTACGAGCAGTACTTC
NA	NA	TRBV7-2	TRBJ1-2	CASSLGGANYGYTF	TGTGCCAGCAGCTTGGGCGGGGCAAACTATGGCTACACCTTC
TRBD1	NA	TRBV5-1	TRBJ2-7	CASSVDWDRGEEQYF	TGCGCCAGCAGCGTGGACTGGGACAGGGGGGAAGAGCAGTACTTC
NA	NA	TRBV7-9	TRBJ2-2	CASSFKPLGELFF	TGTGCCAGCAGCTTTAAGCCTCTCGGGGAGCTGTTTTTT
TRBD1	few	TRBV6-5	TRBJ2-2	CASSLRTGILGELFF	TGTGCCAGCAGCTTAAGGACAGGGATTCTCGGGGAGCTGTTTTTT
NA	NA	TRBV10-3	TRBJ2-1	CAISEFIPGGYEQFF	TGTGCCATCAGTGAATTTATCCCCGGCGGTTATGAGCAGTTCTTC
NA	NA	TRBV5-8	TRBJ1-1	CASFRSQMAEAFF	TGTGCCAGCTTCAGGTCACAGATGGCTGAAGCTTTCTTT
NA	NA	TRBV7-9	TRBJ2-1	CASLQGFRGSNEQFF	TGTGCCAGTTTACAGGGTTTTAGAGGGAGCAATGAGCAGTTCTTC
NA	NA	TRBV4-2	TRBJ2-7	CASSPQVRSPDGQYF	TGTGCCAGCAGCCCTCAGGTGCGAAGTCCCGATGGGCAGTACTTC
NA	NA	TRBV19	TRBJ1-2	CASRGSQQNYGYTF	TGTGCCAGTAGGGGCAGCCAACAAAACTATGGCTACACCTTC
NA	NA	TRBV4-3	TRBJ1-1	CASSYSPNTEAFF	TGCGCCAGCAGCTACAGTCCAAACACTGAAGCTTTCTTT
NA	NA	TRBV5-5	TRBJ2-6	CASSLYSGANVLTF	TGTGCCAGCAGCTTGTACTCTGGGGCCAACGTCCTGACTTTC
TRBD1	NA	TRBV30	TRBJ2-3	CAWTTGTATDTQYF	TGTGCCTGGACCACCGGGACAGCGACAGATACGCAGTATTTT
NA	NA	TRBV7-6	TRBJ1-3	CASSLSFGGGRSGNTIYF	TGTGCCAGCAGCTTAAGTTTTGGGGGCGGCCGCTCTGGAAACACCATATATTTT
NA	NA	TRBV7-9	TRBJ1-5	CASSPRGNQPQHF	TGTGCCAGCAGCCCCCGGGGCAATCAGCCCCAGCATTTT
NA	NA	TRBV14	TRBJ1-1	CASSAGTTTEAFF	TGTGCCAGCAGCGCCGGGACAACCACTGAAGCTTTCTTT
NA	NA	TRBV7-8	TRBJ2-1	CASSLARRIATYNEQFF	TGTGCCAGCAGCTTAGCGCGTCGAATAGCTACCTACAATGAGCAGTTCTTC
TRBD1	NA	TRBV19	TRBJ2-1	CASSIGGHPGQGNEQFF	TGTGCCAGTAGTATAGGGGGACACCCCGGACAGGGCAATGAGCAGTTCTTC
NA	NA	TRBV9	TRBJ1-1	CASSVDGQMNTEAFF	TGTGCCAGCAGCGTAGATGGACAGATGAACACTGAAGCTTTCTTT
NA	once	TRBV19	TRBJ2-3	CASSIGGDTQYF	TGTGCCAGTAGTATAGGCGGGGATACGCAGTATTTT
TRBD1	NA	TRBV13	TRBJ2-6	CASSSTGEGPSGANVLTF	TGTGCCAGCAGCTCGACAGGGGAAGGCCCCTCTGGGGCCAACGTCCTGACTTTC
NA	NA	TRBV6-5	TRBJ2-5	CASSWVQGLQETQYF	TGTGCCAGCAGTTGGGTACAGGGCCTGCAAGAGACCCAGTACTTC
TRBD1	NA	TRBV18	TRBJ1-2	CASSPFSQGANYGYTF	TGTGCCAGCTCACCCTTTTCCCAGGGGGCGAATTATGGCTACACCTTC
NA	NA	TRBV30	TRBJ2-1	CAWRPDRSEQFF	TGTGCCTGGAGGCCTGACAGATCTGAGCAGTTCTTC
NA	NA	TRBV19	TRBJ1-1	CASSRVREAFF	TGTGCCAGTAGCCGAGTCCGTGAAGCTTTCTTT
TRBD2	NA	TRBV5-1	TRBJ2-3	CASSLPGLAGTDTQYF	TGCGCCAGCAGCTTACCGGGACTAGCGGGCACAGATACGCAGTATTTT
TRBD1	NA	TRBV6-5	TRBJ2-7	CASSRTGVSYEQYF	TGTGCCAGCAGCCGGACAGGGGTTAGCTACGAGCAGTACTTC
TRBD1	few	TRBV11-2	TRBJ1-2	CASSNRGNYGYTF	TGTGCCAGCAGTAACAGGGGTAACTATGGCTACACCTTC
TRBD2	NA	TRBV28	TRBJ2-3	CASSPGTSGTDTQYF	TGTGCCAGCAGTCCTGGGACTAGCGGGACAGATACGCAGTATTTT
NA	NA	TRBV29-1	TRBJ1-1	CSVRQVLALNTEAFF	TGCAGCGTACGACAGGTCCTAGCCTTGAACACTGAAGCTTTCTTT
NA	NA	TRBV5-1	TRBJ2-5	CASSLGGGREETQYF	TGCGCCAGCAGCTTGGGAGGGGGAAGGGAAGAGACCCAGTACTTC
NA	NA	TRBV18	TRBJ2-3	CASSPGGGGTDTQYF	TGTGCCAGCTCACCGGGAGGAGGTGGAACAGATACGCAGTATTTT
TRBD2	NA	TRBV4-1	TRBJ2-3	CASRDSMTSAAFTTSTDTQYF	TGCGCCAGCAGGGACAGCATGACTAGCGCGGCATTCACTACTAGCACAGATACGCAGTATTTT
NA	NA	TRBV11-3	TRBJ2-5	CASSLESPGEETQYF	TGTGCCAGCAGCTTAGAGAGCCCAGGGGAAGAGACCCAGTACTTC
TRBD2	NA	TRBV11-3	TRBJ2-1	CASSTGLAGVDEQFF	TGTGCCAGCAGCACAGGACTAGCGGGAGTGGATGAGCAGTTCTTC
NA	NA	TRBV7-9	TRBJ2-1	CASSLAGSYNEQFF	TGTGCCAGCAGCTTGGCGGGTTCCTACAATGAGCAGTTCTTC
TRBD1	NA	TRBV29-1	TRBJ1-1	CSATRGRDTEAFF	TGCAGCGCCACCAGGGGGCGGGACACTGAAGCTTTCTTT
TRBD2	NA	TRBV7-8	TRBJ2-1	CASSFQSGRSYNEQFF	TGTGCCAGCAGCTTCCAAAGCGGGAGGTCTTACAATGAGCAGTTCTTC
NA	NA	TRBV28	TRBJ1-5	CASSLRQARQPQHF	TGTGCCAGCAGTCTAAGACAGGCCAGACAGCCCCAGCATTTT
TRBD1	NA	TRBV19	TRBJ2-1	CASSIDLNHRGLVEGNEQFF	TGTGCCAGTAGTATAGATCTTAACCACAGGGGGTTGGTCGAGGGCAATGAGCAGTTCTTC
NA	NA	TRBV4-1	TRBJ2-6	CASSQPGAGANVLTF	TGCGCCAGCAGCCAACCGGGTGCTGGGGCCAACGTCCTGACTTTC
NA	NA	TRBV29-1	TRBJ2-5	CSVWRETQYF	TGCAGCGTTTGGCGGGAGACCCAGTACTTC
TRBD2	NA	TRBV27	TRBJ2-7	CASSPSSGGPYEQYF	TGTGCCAGCAGTCCGTCTAGCGGGGGACCCTACGAGCAGTACTTC
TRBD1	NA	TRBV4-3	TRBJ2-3	CASSDDRADTQYF	TGCGCCAGCAGCGATGACAGGGCAGATACGCAGTATTTT
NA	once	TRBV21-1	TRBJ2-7	CASSKPGETSGISGGDYEQYF	TGTGCCAGCAGCAAACCCGGAGAGACTAGCGGGATCTCCGGAGGGGATTACGAGCAGTACTTC
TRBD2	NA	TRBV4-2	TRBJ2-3	CASSPLAGGPGMGSDTQYF	TGTGCCAGCAGCCCCTTAGCGGGAGGGCCGGGGATGGGCTCAGATACGCAGTATTTT
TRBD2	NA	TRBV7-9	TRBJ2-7	CASSPRLAVTYEQYF	TGTGCCAGCAGCCCCCGGCTAGCGGTTACCTACGAGCAGTACTTC
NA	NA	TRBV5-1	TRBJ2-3	CASSLGVQGDTQYF	TGCGCCAGCAGCTTGGGAGTTCAGGGAGATACGCAGTATTTT
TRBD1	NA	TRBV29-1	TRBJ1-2	CSVGTTGGLYGYTF	TGCAGCGTTGGGACAACAGGGGGCCTCTATGGCTACACCTTC